Listed here are 17 T cell receptor beta chains from one sample, sequenced in a study of shared T cell receptors in the human thymus. Using immunoSEQ multiplex PCR, the repertoire was profiled, and TCRdb retains in-frame clones only, with some absent. The table has 700,000 or so clones, 75% to 90% seen once. The same specimen was also included in a second study, on human thymus T cells.

What was sequenced was thymocytes. The receptors were sampled from a girl under three years old with a congenital heart defect.

The genes are TRBV15 and TRBJ1-1; TRBD1 matches at 11 bases. V gave up 1 base and J gave up 3 bases; unmatched junction bases: 13. The germline CDR1 and CDR2 sequences are LNHNV and YYDKDF (reference sequence). CDR3 length: 19 amino acids. This CDR3 is CATSRGEDRGHLTDTEAFF. CDR3 sequence (DNA): TGTGCCACCAGCAGAGGGGAGGACAGGGGGCATTTGACCGACACTGAAGCTTTCTTT.

V gene TRBV9 combines with J gene TRBJ1-2; no clear D gene. The CDR3 is made up of 11 amino acids. Germline CDR1 is SGDLS and CDR2 is YYNGEE. Trimming pared 3 bases from V and 6 bases from J, leaving 6 bases between. The CDR3 spells CASSAWHGYTF. The CDR3, as DNA: TGTGCCAGCAGCGCGTGGCATGGCTACACCTTC.

This chain joins TRBV5-1 and TRBJ2-2; TRBD1 agrees at 7 bases. The J segment lost 1 base and the V segment lost 2 bases, leaving 5 bases of the junction unmatched. Germline V gene data show CDR1 as SGHRS and CDR2 as YFSETQ. The CDR3 consists of 16 residues. CDR3 coding DNA: TGCGCCAGCAGCTTAAAGGGGGCGCTGAACACCGGGGAGCTGTTTTTT. This sequence encodes CASSLKGALNTGELFF.

The genes are TRBV28 and TRBJ2-6; 7 bases map to TRBD1. The trim removed 5 bases at V and 1 base at J, leaving 11 bases unmatched. CDR3 length: 18 residues. Per germline, CDR1 MDHEN and CDR2 SYDVKM. DNA of the CDR3: TGTGCCAGCAGTCCAAGAGGGACAGTGTTTTCTGGGGCCAACGTCCTGACTTTC. Residues: CASSPRGTVFSGANVLTF.

The chain carries TRBV12-5 and TRBJ2-1; 9 bases map to TRBD2. There are 19 residues in the CDR3. Trimming at V came to 6 bases and at J to 4 bases, leaving 19 bases not matched to a gene. CDR1 and CDR2 from the germline V gene are LGHNT and FRNRAP. CDR3 in amino acids: CASGLVCTTSGRIYNEQFF. DNA of the CDR3: TGTGCTAGTGGCCTCGTTTGTACGACTAGCGGACGAATTTACAATGAGCAGTTCTTC.

The J gene is TRBJ1-1, the V gene TRBV2, with 8 bases that match TRBD1. Germline CDR1 reads SNHLY; CDR2 reads FYNNEI. V lost 6 bases to trimming and J lost 2 bases; unmatched junction nucleotides: 5. The CDR3 is 14 amino acids. The CDR3 nucleotides read TGTGCCAGCAGAAAGACAGGGGACAACACTGAAGCTTTCTTT. This sequence encodes CASRKTGDNTEAFF. The full variable domain, in which reference TRBV2 and TRBJ1-1 provide the parts outside the CDR3, is EPEVTQTPSHQVTQMGQEVILRCVPISNHLYFYWYRQILGQKVEFLVSFYNNEISEKSEIFDDQFSVERPDGSNFTLKIRSTKLEDSAMYFCASRKTGDNTEAFFGQGTRLTVV.

In its sample, this clone was seen once. In nucleotides, the CDR3 is TGTGCCAGCAAAGGGCGGACTAGCCCAGAGACCCAGTACTTC. As protein: CASKGRTSPETQYF. V usage is TRBV2 and J usage is TRBJ2-5; the match to TRBD2 covers 8 bases. The CDR3 totals 14 residues. Germline assignment: CDR1 SNHLY and CDR2 FYNNEI. The junction had 8 bases not matched to a gene; V was cut back by 7 bases and J by 4 bases.

The chain couples TRBV18 to TRBJ2-1; 8 bases agree with TRBD1. Per the germline V gene, CDR1 is KGHSH and CDR2 is LQKENI. The J segment lost 6 bases and the V segment lost 8 bases, leaving 9 bases of the junction unmatched. CDR3 length: 14 amino acids. This CDR3 is CASQGRGPFNEQFF. In DNA, the CDR3 is TGTGCCAGCCAGGGCAGGGGGCCTTTCAATGAGCAGTTCTTC.

The chain joins TRBV7-8 to TRBJ2-5; tentative D call: TRBD2 (6 bases). Trimming cost V 0 bases and J 3 bases, with 14 bases left between them. This CDR3 contains 16 residues. Germline lookup yields CDR1 SGHVS and CDR2 FQNEAQ. The CDR3 reads CASSLAAGSLKETQYF. In nucleotides, the CDR3 is TGTGCCAGCAGCTTAGCGGCCGGGAGCCTAAAAGAGACCCAGTACTTC.

The gene calls are TRBV6-1 and TRBJ2-1, with 13 bases aligning to TRBD2. CDR3 length: 16 amino acids. The germline CDR1 and CDR2 sequences are MNHNS and SASEGT. V was pared by 1 base and J by 7 bases, with 4 bases of the junction left unmatched. The chain's CDR3 is CASSEVGLAGENEQFF. The DNA of the CDR3 is TGTGCCAGCAGTGAAGTAGGACTAGCGGGGGAGAATGAGCAGTTCTTC.

V usage is TRBV18 and J usage is TRBJ2-3; D uncertain. Looked up from germline, CDR1 is KGHSH and CDR2 is LQKENI. Trimming took off 5 bases at V and 2 bases at J, with 5 bases between the two ends. The CDR3 has 12 amino acids. CDR3 DNA: TGTGCCAGCTCATCCTACACAGATACGCAGTATTTT. It specifies CASSSYTDTQYF. The full variable domain, its missing parts supplied by reference TRBV18 and TRBJ2-3, is NAGVMQNPRHLVRRRGQEARLRCSPMKGHSHVYWYRQLPEEGLKFMVYLQKENIIDESGMPKERFSAEFPKEGPSILRIQQVVRGDSAAYFCASSSYTDTQYFGPGTRLTVL.

The genes are TRBV6-5 and TRBJ2-7, with a tentative D call TRBD1 (7 bases). From germline, CDR1 is MNHEY and CDR2 SVGAGI. The V gene lost 5 bases and the J gene lost 5 bases, with 10 bases spanning the gap. This CDR3 is built from 12 residues. The CDR3, as DNA: TGTGCCAGCAGTACAGGGGAGGACGAGCAGTACTTC. This encodes CASSTGEDEQYF.

The rearrangement joins TRBV29-1 to TRBJ1-3; D is perhaps TRBD1 (6 bases). Trimming took 4 bases from V and 0 from J, leaving 19 bases between them. CDR3 length: 17 residues. The germline gives CDR1 SQVTM, CDR2 ANQGSEA. The CDR3: CSVVPGAQGSSGNTIYF. CDR3 DNA sequence: TGCAGCGTTGTTCCAGGGGCCCAAGGTAGCTCTGGAAACACCATATATTTT.

There are a few counts of this clone. The chain combines TRBV9 with TRBJ1-6; D perhaps matches TRBD1 (5 bases). Germline CDR1 SGDLS, CDR2 YYNGEE. The CDR3 extends over 15 amino acids. V shed 4 bases and J shed 5 bases, with 13 bases lying between them. The CDR3 nucleotides read TGTGCCAGCAGCCCCCTCGACAGCGATAATTCACCCCTCCACTTT. It is translated as CASSPLDSDNSPLHF.

The V gene is TRBV6-5, the J gene TRBJ1-2, with 7 bases aligning to TRBD1. Germline V gives CDR1 MNHEY, CDR2 SVGAGI. This CDR3 comprises 14 residues. The V gene end was trimmed by 6 bases and the J gene end by 4 bases; junction bases not matched to a gene: 8. The CDR3, as DNA: TGTGCCAGCAGGGACAGGCTCTACTTCTATGGCTACACCTTC. It translates to CASRDRLYFYGYTF.

The J gene is TRBJ1-1, the V gene TRBV29-1; unclear D gene. Germline-derived CDR1 and CDR2 are SQVTM and ANQGSEA. The CDR3 is 9 amino acids. The V end lost 4 bases, the J end lost 9 bases, and 6 bases lay between the germline ends. In DNA form, the CDR3 reads TGCAGCGTTGCCCCTCAAGCTTTCTTT. Its translation is CSVAPQAFF.

The rearrangement uses TRBV7-9 and TRBJ1-2; TRBD1 might be the D (6 bases). This CDR3 region has 15 residues. CDR1 is SEHNR, CDR2 FQNEAQ, per germline (reference sequence). Deletions cut 5 bases from V and 4 bases from J, with 17 bases between. CDR3: CASSPRPTGSYGYTF. CDR3 in DNA: TGTGCCAGCAGCCCCCGACCGACAGGCTCCTATGGCTACACCTTC.